The next 17 T cell receptor beta chains were all read from a single sample in a study of blood T cell repertoires in COVID-19. Repertoires were generated with immunoSEQ multiplex PCR, while TCRdb's copy carries only in-frame clones and drops some. In the table there are 190,000 or so clones, 80% to 90% of which are singletons. The specimen was peripheral blood. The receptors were sampled from a man aged 40-55 years with active or convalescent COVID-19.

The chain recombines TRBV19 with TRBJ1-6; D uncertain. Trimming pared 4 bases from V and 7 bases from J, leaving 14 bases between. The length of the CDR3 is 15 residues. Germline lookup yields CDR1 LNHDA and CDR2 SQIVND (reference sequence). The DNA of the CDR3 is TGTGCCAGTAGTAATTTGGGAGGGTCCAATTCACCCCTCCACTTT. Translated, it gives CASSNLGGSNSPLHF.

The chain joins TRBV3-1 (or the pseudogene TRBV3-2) to TRBJ2-3; TRBD2 is a possible D gene (7 bases). The germline V gene encodes CDR1 LGHDT and CDR2 YNNKEL (reference sequence). Trimming left V 3 bases short and J 3 bases short, with 16 bases between. CDR3 size: 16 residues. The CDR3 loop is CASSQRRGGLTDTQYF. In DNA, the CDR3 is TGTGCCAGCAGCCAGCGAAGGGGGGGCCTGACAGATACGCAGTATTTT.

The V and J genes are TRBV3-1 (or the pseudogene TRBV3-2) and TRBJ2-7, with a weak D call TRBD1 (6 bases). CDR3 length equals 14 residues. Germline V gene lookup returns CDR1 LGHDT and CDR2 YNNKEL (reference sequence). Trimming pared 1 base from V and 2 bases from J, leaving 9 bases between. This CDR3 is CASSQVGATYEQYF. The DNA for the CDR3 is TGTGCCAGCAGCCAAGTGGGGGCAACCTACGAGCAGTACTTC.

This sequence joins TRBV30 and TRBJ2-6, with D possibly matching TRBD1 (5 bases). Germline V gene data show CDR1 as GTSNPN and CDR2 as SVGIG (reference sequence). Trimming stripped 0 bases from V and 0 bases from J, with 6 bases between. The CDR3 sequence is 15 residues long. This CDR3 is CAWSVDSSGANVLTF. The CDR3 coding sequence is TGTGCCTGGAGTGTTGACAGCTCTGGGGCCAACGTCCTGACTTTC.

This chain uses TRBV20-1 with TRBJ2-5, with D perhaps matching TRBD2 (5 bases). V was clipped by 7 bases and J by 2 bases, with 8 bases between them. Germline V gene lookup returns CDR1 DFQATT and CDR2 SNEGSKA (reference sequence). The CDR3 is made up of 11 amino acids. Written as DNA, the CDR3 is TGCAGTGGACTAATACAAGAGACCCAGTACTTC. Its protein is CSGLIQETQYF.

This clone was observed once. CDR3 coding DNA: TGTGCCAGCAGCTTAGCCCTCGGGGGGTTCAATCAGCCCCAGCATTTT. It codes for CASSLALGGFNQPQHF. The chain employs TRBV7-9 and TRBJ1-5, with a weak D call TRBD1 (5 bases). There are 16 residues in the CDR3. Per germline, CDR1 SEHNR and CDR2 FQNEAQ (reference sequence). Trimming removed 0 bases from V and 3 bases from J, with 12 bases in between. Supplemented by reference TRBV7-9 and TRBJ1-5, the full variable domain reads DTGVSQNPRHKITKRGQNVTFRCDPISEHNRLYWYRQTLGQGPEFLTYFQNEAQLEKSRLLSDRFSAERPKGSFSTLEIQRTEQGDSAMYLCASSLALGGFNQPQHFGDGTRLSIL.

V and J are TRBV7-8 and TRBJ1-1; a possible D gene is TRBD1 (5 bases). The CDR3 loop spans 13 amino acids. V dropped 6 bases and J dropped 4 bases, with 12 bases sitting between them. The germline CDR1 and CDR2 sequences are SGHVS and FQNEAQ. The chain's CDR3 is CASRQIGVTEAFF. For the CDR3, the DNA is TGTGCCAGCAGACAGATAGGGGTCACTGAAGCTTTCTTT.

V usage is TRBV6-5 and J usage is TRBJ2-4; a possible D gene is TRBD2 (5 bases). The V gene's germline CDR1 is MNHEY and CDR2 SVGAGI. Between the trimmed V and J ends, which lost 8 bases and 6 bases, there was a span of 11 bases. The CDR3 extends over 12 amino acids. In DNA, the CDR3 is TGTGCCAGCTATGGAGGCGGAAACATTCAGTACTTC. Its translation is CASYGGGNIQYF.

V gene TRBV5-4 combines with J gene TRBJ1-5; D may be TRBD1 (6 bases). Trimming pared 4 bases from V and 2 bases from J, leaving 10 bases between. Germline V lookup: CDR1 SGHNT, CDR2 YYREEE (reference sequence). The CDR3 extends over 14 amino acids. The CDR3 nucleotides are TGTGCCAGCAGCGTACAGGGAGGCAATCAGCCCCAGCATTTT. Amino acids: CASSVQGGNQPQHF.

The chain is built from TRBV7-9 and TRBJ2-2; 9 bases fit TRBD1. This CDR3 has 14 residues. V dropped 6 bases and J dropped 6; count of bases not matched to a gene: 5. Germline lookup yields CDR1 SEHNR and CDR2 FQNEAQ (reference sequence). Here the CDR3 DNA reads TGTGCCAGCAGTTCCGGGACAGGGTCCGGGGAGCTGTTTTTT. Translated, it gives CASSSGTGSGELFF.

The chain employs TRBV5-4 and TRBJ1-5; D is ambiguous. The CDR3 spans 9 residues. With 5 bases removed from V and 15 bases from J, the gap between germline ends came to 9 bases. Germline V gives CDR1 SGHNT, CDR2 YYREEE (reference sequence). In nucleotides, the CDR3 is TGTGCCAGCAGAGGAGAGTGGCATTTT. Translation gives CASRGEWHF.

This clone was counted a few times. The chain has TRBV4-1 and TRBJ1-1; 9 nucleotides align to TRBD1. The CDR3 is 17 residues long. The V segment lost 4 bases and the J segment 4 bases; nucleotides outside the gene matches: 13. Per the germline V gene, CDR1 is MGHRA and CDR2 is YSYEKL. The CDR3: CASSLHTPTGGSTEAFF. The CDR3 DNA is TGCGCCAGCAGCCTACACACCCCGACAGGGGGAAGCACTGAAGCTTTCTTT.

The V gene is TRBV9, the J gene TRBJ2-2; no clear D. Per germline, CDR1 SGDLS and CDR2 YYNGEE. The CDR3 loop spans 15 amino acids. The V gene lost 3 bases and the J gene lost 1 base, with 10 bases spanning the gap. CDR3 residues: CASSELTGNTGELFF. In DNA form, the CDR3 reads TGTGCCAGCAGCGAGCTAACGGGGAACACCGGGGAGCTGTTTTTT.

V usage is TRBV5-4 and J usage is TRBJ2-3, with a tentative D call TRBD1 (5 bases). Trimming pared 4 bases from V and 0 bases from J, leaving 12 bases between. This CDR3 is built from 15 residues. CDR1 is SGHNT and CDR2 is YYREEE in the germline V gene (reference sequence). The CDR3 bases are TGTGCCAGCAGCCGTGGGGCCTCTAGCACAGATACGCAGTATTTT. Protein: CASSRGASSTDTQYF.

As regards this clone: A read error may be the cause here, since a much bigger clone is one base away. Within the sample, other DNA sequences also encode this same CDR3. This chain joins TRBV7-2 and TRBJ1-4; TRBD1 aligns across 7 bases. V lost 4 bases and J lost 4; bases outside the gene matches: 3. This CDR3 contains 14 residues. Germline V gene lookup returns CDR1 SGHTA and CDR2 FQGNSA. CDR3 sequence reads: CASSSDRFNEKLFF. The CDR3 bases are TGTGCCAGCAGCTCGGACAGGTTTAATGAAAAACTGTTTTTT. Together with reference TRBV7-2 and TRBJ1-4, the CDR3 gives the full variable domain: GAGVSQSPSNKVTEKGKDVELRCDPISGHTALYWYRQSLGQGLEFLIYFQGNSAPDKSGLPSDRFSAERTGGSVSTLTIQRTQQEDSAVYLCASSSDRFNEKLFFGSGTQLSVL.

The V and J genes are TRBV30 and TRBJ1-4, with unresolved D. The CDR3 contains 15 residues. CDR1 is GTSNPN, CDR2 SVGIG, per germline (reference sequence). Trimming took 7 bases from V and 0 from J, leaving 15 bases between them. CDR3 nucleotide sequence: TGTGCCTTTATCCCCAGGACTGCAACTAATGAAAAACTGTTTTTT. Translated: CAFIPRTATNEKLFF.

The J gene is TRBJ1-1, the V gene TRBV7-9, with 10 bases that match TRBD1. From germline, CDR1 is SEHNR and CDR2 FQNEAQ (reference sequence). V trimming: 5 bases; J trimming: 0 bases; junction bases outside the gene matches: 15. The CDR3 is 19 amino acids. The DNA for the CDR3 is TGTGCCAGCAGCCATATACCCATAGGACAGGGGGGGATGAACACTGAAGCTTTCTTT. It translates to CASSHIPIGQGGMNTEAFF.